Detailed here is one T cell receptor (beta chain). No antigen is known for it. Qualities for individual bases were not recorded, and no much larger clone is one base off. The cysteine opens and the phenylalanine closes a CDR3 of 13 amino acids. The DNA shown is the 39-base CDR3, in frame from base 1. V drops 4 bases and J drops 0 bases, leaving 4 bases in between. Taken from the germline V gene (reference sequence), the CDR1 and CDR2 loops are SSHAT and FNYEAQ. The sample belongs to a study of control samples from healthy donors and cancer patients (dated by TCRdb to the early 2020s). Receptor amplification or capture employed the immunoSEQ multiplex PCR assay. Sourced from immuneACCESS, this table was stored by TCRdb with only in-frame sequences that have V and J called. A share of the clones is absent; for the studies checked, an unresolved V gene accounts for under half, and the remainder has no known explanation. The sample contains about 59,000 clones, more than 90% of them found a single time. Together, the top ten hold 1.5% to 2% of the sample.

The chain employs TRBV7-7 and TRBJ2-1, with no D gene named confidently. The specimen sequenced was PBMCs. This TCR derives from a middle-aged man with colorectal cancer. The bases read TGTGCCAGCAGCTCGGACTCCTACAATGAGCAGTTCTTC. This gives the protein CASSSDSYNEQFF.